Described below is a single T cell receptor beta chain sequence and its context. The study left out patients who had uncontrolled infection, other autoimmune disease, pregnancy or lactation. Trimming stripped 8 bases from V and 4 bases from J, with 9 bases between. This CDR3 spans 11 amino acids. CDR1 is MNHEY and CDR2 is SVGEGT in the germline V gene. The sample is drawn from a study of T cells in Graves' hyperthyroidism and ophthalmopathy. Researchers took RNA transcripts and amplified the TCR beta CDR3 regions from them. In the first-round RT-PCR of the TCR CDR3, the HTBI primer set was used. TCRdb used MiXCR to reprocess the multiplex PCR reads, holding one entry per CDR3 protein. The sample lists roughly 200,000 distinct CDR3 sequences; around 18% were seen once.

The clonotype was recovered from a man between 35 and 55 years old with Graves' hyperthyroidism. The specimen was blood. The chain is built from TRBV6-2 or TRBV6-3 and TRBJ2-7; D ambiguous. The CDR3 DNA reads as TGTGCCAGCCGTCTGCTATACGAGCAGTACTTC. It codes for CASRLLYEQYF.